The clone carrying this T cell receptor beta chain showed up just a few times. The antigen is unknown. The V end was cut by 3 bases, the J end by 4 bases, with 9 bases between. This CDR3 spans 13 amino acids. This record belongs to a study of T cells after yellow fever vaccination. Looking at the study overall: Fractions low in cell number were prepared with SMART-Seq v4 Ultra Low Input. Study results and limitations: The study re-detected most primary-vaccination clones after the booster (approximately 96% CD4, approximately 87% CD8). Clonotype sharing between CD4 and CD8 compartments was small.

As TCR cDNA was made by 5'RACE template switching, a universal primer site and UMIs were added. MiXCR was run by TCRdb on the 5' RACE reads, yielding one entry per CDR3 protein. Found here are 350,000 to 450,000 distinct CDR3 sequences, 15% to 20% of them singletons; the top ten hold over 15%. The chain is built from TRBV12-3 or TRBV12-4 and TRBJ1-1, with D unclear. This receptor was obtained from a young man who received the YFV17D yellow fever vaccine. Source: PBMCs, taken before the yellow fever booster vaccination. In DNA form, the CDR3 reads TGTGCCAGCAGTTTCATGGGGAGCACTGAAGCTTTCTTT. The encoded protein is CASSFMGSTEAFF.